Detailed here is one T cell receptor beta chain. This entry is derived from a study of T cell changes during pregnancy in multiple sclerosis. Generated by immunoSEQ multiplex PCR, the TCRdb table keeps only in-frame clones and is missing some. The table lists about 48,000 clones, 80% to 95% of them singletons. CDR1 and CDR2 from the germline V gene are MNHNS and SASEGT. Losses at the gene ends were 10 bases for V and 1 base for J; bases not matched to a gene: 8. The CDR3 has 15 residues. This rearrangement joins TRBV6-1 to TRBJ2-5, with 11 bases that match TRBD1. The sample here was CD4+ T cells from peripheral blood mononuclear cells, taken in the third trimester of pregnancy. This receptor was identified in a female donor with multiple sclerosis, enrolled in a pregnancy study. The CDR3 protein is CAMGQGVRGQETQYF. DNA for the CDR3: TGTGCCATGGGACAGGGGGTTAGGGGCCAAGAGACCCAGTACTTC.